This TCR beta chain was captured in a study of cytomegalovirus exposure and HLA in healthy donors. At the level of the study: The early release's HLA-typed donors yielded 80 million to 95 million unique TCRs.

In the case of this clone: Its target is not known.

PCR involved 60 Vbeta and 13 Jbeta primers. Method: immunoSEQ multiplex PCR; TCRdb's copy keeps in-frame clones and lacks some. This table holds 90,000 to 110,000 clones, about 78% found once. The CDR3 consists of 15 residues. V lost 0 bases and J 0 bases, leaving 6 bases between the germline ends. Germline loops: CDR1 LGHNA, CDR2 YSLEER. General study points: On later analysis, the bulk of CMV-associated TCR beta chains appeared to be HLA-restricted.

The TCR sequence derives from a man aged 25-45 years in good health and CMV-seronegative. The V and J genes are TRBV4-3 and TRBJ1-5; D not certain. Sequencing used PBMCs. CDR3 sequence reads: CASSQERSSNQPQHF. The DNA of the CDR3 is TGCGCCAGCAGCCAAGAGCGATCTAGCAATCAGCCCCAGCATTTT.